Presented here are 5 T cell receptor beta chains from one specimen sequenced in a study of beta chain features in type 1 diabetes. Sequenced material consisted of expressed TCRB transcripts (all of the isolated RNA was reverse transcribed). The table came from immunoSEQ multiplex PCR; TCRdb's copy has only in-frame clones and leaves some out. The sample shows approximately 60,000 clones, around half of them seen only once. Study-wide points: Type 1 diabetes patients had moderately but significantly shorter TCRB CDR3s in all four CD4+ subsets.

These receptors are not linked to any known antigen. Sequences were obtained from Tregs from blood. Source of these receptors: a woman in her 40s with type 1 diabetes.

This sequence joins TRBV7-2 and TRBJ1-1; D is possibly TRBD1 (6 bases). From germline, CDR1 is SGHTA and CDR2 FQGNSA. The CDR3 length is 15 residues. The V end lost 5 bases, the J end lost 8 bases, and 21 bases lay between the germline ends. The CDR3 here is CASSPTVDRGAEAFF. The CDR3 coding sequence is TGTGCCAGCAGCCCCACGGTCGACCGGGGGGCGGAAGCTTTCTTT.

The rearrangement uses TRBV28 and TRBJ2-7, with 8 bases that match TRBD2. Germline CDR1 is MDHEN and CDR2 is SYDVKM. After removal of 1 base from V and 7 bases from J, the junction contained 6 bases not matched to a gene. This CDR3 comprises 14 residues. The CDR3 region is CASSLSGGAREQYF. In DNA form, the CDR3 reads TGTGCCAGCAGTTTATCCGGGGGGGCCAGGGAGCAGTACTTC.

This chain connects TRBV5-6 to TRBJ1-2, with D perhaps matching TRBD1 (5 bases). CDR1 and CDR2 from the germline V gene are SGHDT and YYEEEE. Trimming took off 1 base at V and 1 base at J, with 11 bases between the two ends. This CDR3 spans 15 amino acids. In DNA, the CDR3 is TGTGCCAGCAGCTTGACCCGACAGATTAACTATGGCTACACCTTC. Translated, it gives CASSLTRQINYGYTF.

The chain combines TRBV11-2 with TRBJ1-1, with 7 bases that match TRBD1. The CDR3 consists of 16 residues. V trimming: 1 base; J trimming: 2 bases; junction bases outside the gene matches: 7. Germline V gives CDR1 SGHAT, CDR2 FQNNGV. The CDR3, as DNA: TGTGCCAGCAGCTTAGCCGGACAGGCTCCTAACACTGAAGCTTTCTTT. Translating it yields CASSLAGQAPNTEAFF.

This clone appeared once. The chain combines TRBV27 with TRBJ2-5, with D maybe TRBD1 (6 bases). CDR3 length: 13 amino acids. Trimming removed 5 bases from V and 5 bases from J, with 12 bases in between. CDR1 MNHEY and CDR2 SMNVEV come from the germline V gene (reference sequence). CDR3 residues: CASSLRGTETQYF. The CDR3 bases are TGTGCCAGCAGTCTCAGGGGTACGGAGACCCAGTACTTC.